These 20 T cell receptor beta chains came from one sample sequenced in a study of T cells in Graves' hyperthyroidism and ophthalmopathy. It was RNA transcripts that yielded the amplified TCR beta CDR3 regions. Initially, a first-round RT-PCR of the TCR CDR3 employed the HTBI primer set. A single record per CDR3 protein comes from TCRdb applying MiXCR to the multiplex PCR reads. The data show 500,000 to 650,000 distinct CDR3 sequences, 40% to 50% seen once. Sample: peripheral blood or thyroid tissue (not recorded which). These receptor sequences come from an adult woman with Graves' disease, either hyperthyroidism or ophthalmopathy (not recorded which).

This clonotype was recorded at least ten times. J is TRBJ1-1 and V is TRBV7-2; perhaps TRBD1 as D (5 bases). Trimming took 5 bases from V and 1 from J, leaving 14 bases between them. Germline values: CDR1 SGHTA, CDR2 FQGNSA. The CDR3 has 15 amino acids. The CDR3 here is CASSPRTRSNTEAFF. The DNA of the CDR3 is TGTGCCAGCAGCCCTAGGACACGCTCGAACACTGAAGCTTTCTTT.

This chain links TRBV2 with TRBJ1-1; D is ambiguous. Germline V gene lookup returns CDR1 SNHLY and CDR2 FYNNEI. Trimming took off 10 bases at V and 7 bases at J, with 19 bases between the two ends. The CDR3 loop spans 13 amino acids. The CDR3 region is CATQLGAGREAFF. The CDR3 DNA is TGTGCCACCCAACTGGGTGCCGGCCGTGAAGCTTTCTTT.

This chain connects TRBV7-3 to TRBJ2-5; D may be TRBD2 (5 bases). This CDR3 spans 13 amino acids. In germline, CDR1 is SGHTA, CDR2 FQGTGA. Trimming left V 2 bases short and J 3 bases short, with 7 bases between. The CDR3 loop is CASSLEGEETQYF. In DNA form, the CDR3 reads TGTGCCAGCAGCTTAGAGGGAGAAGAGACCCAGTACTTC. The full variable domain, with the rest looked up from reference TRBV7-3 and TRBJ2-5, is GAGVSQTPSNKVTEKGKYVELRCDPISGHTALYWYRQSLGQGPEFLIYFQGTGAADDSGLPNDRFFAVRPEGSVSTLKIQRTERGDSAVYLCASSLEGEETQYFGPGTRLLVL.

J is TRBJ1-4 and V is TRBV20-1, with D maybe TRBD1 (6 bases). CDR3 length equals 15 residues. V gave up 4 bases and J gave up 8 bases, with 20 bases separating them. Germline CDR1 and CDR2: DFQATT and SNEGSKA (reference sequence). This CDR3 reads CSATPLQGGPEKLFF. The CDR3 bases are TGCAGTGCTACACCTTTACAGGGAGGGCCAGAAAAACTGTTTTTT.

Turning to this clonotype: Since a much larger clone is just one base distant, this may be a read error. Since no conserved phenylalanine or tryptophan closes the CDR3, a read error is the likely cause. The rearrangement links TRBV4-1 to TRBJ2-7; TRBD2 agrees at 12 bases. CDR1 and CDR2 from the germline V gene are MGHRA and YSYEKL. The V and J ends lost 0 bases and 7 bases, in that order; junction bases with no gene match: 7. CDR3 length: 16 amino acids. The CDR3 loop reads CASSQDLAGGLREQYL. CDR3 coding DNA: TGCGCCAGCAGCCAAGATCTAGCGGGAGGGTTGCGGGAGCAGTACCTC.

This clonotype appeared a few times. V usage is TRBV20-1 and J usage is TRBJ1-3; D call uncertain. CDR3 length equals 13 residues. Between the trimmed V and J ends, which lost 3 bases and 3 bases, there was a span of 9 bases. Germline loops: CDR1 DFQATT, CDR2 SNEGSKA (reference sequence). The CDR3 DNA reads TGCAGTGCTAGGACCATAGATGGAAACACCATATATTTT. Its protein product is CSARTIDGNTIYF.

The chain carries TRBV20-1 and TRBJ1-6, with D perhaps TRBD1 (5 bases). Germline V CDR1 and CDR2: DFQATT, SNEGSKA (reference sequence). Deletions cut 4 bases from V and 5 bases from J, with 18 bases between. This CDR3 region has 16 residues. The CDR3 DNA sequence: TGCAGTGCTACCCCACTAGGGGCGGCCGATAATTCACCCCTCCACTTT. Translating it yields CSATPLGAADNSPLHF.

Many counts were recorded for this clonotype. DNA for the CDR3: TGCAGCCAGATGGGACTCTATGGCTACACCTTC. It is translated as CSQMGLYGYTF. The chain is built from TRBV29-1 and TRBJ1-2; perhaps TRBD1 as D (5 bases). V was shortened by 8 bases and J by 4 bases, with 11 bases between the two germline ends. Per germline, CDR1 SQVTM and CDR2 ANQGSEA. The CDR3 runs to 11 residues. Combining the CDR3 with reference TRBV29-1 and TRBJ1-2 gives the whole variable domain SAVISQKPSRDICQRGTSLTIQCQVDSQVTMMFWYRQQPGQSLTLIATANQGSEATYESGFVIDKFPISRPNLTFSTLTVSNMSPEDSSIYLCSQMGLYGYTFGSGTRLTVV.

The rearrangement uses TRBV7-9 and TRBJ2-2; D not certain. CDR3 length: 17 residues. Germline values: CDR1 SEHNR, CDR2 FQNEAQ (reference sequence). The germline V and J ends were trimmed by 0 bases and 1 base, with 12 bases remaining between them. The CDR3 loop is CASSLAIGVRNTGELFF. The CDR3 bases are TGTGCCAGCAGCTTAGCTATTGGGGTTAGGAACACCGGGGAGCTGTTTTTT.

This clonotype was seen only once. One junction end does not reproduce the germline sequence, and a read error may be involved. For the CDR3, the DNA is TGTGCTAGCAGCTTAGTCGCGACAGGGGAAATTTTCCAAGAGACCCAGTACTTC. Its translation: CASSLVATGEIFQETQYF. This chain uses TRBV7-7 with TRBJ2-5; 8 positions match TRBD1. Germline CDR1 SSHAT, CDR2 FNYEAQ (reference sequence). There are 18 residues in the CDR3.

There are many counts of this clonotype. The CDR3 loop reads CASSLGATGVNYGYTF. In nucleotides, the CDR3 is TGTGCCAGCAGCTTGGGCGCGACAGGGGTTAACTATGGCTACACCTTC. The genes are TRBV5-6 and TRBJ1-2; TRBD1 agrees at 8 bases. J lost 1 base, V lost 0 bases, and 5 bases had no gene match. The CDR3 consists of 16 residues. In germline, CDR1 is SGHDT, CDR2 YYEEEE. Together with reference TRBV5-6 and TRBJ1-2, the CDR3 gives the full variable domain: DAGVTQSPTHLIKTRGQQVTLRCSPKSGHDTVSWYQQALGQGPQFIFQYYEEEERQRGNFPDRFSGHQFPNYSSELNVNALLLGDSALYLCASSLGATGVNYGYTFGSGTRLTVV.

This clonotype was picked up many times. V and J are TRBV2 and TRBJ1-6; D is undetermined. This CDR3 has 11 residues. V was cut by 5 bases and J by 7 bases, with 3 bases left in between. Germline CDR1 is SNHLY and CDR2 is FYNNEI. Here the CDR3 DNA reads TGTGCCAGCAGTCCAAATTCACCCCTCCACTTT. This encodes CASSPNSPLHF.

The genes are TRBV7-9 and TRBJ2-2, with D possibly being TRBD2 (5 bases). Germline-derived CDR1 and CDR2 are SEHNR and FQNEAQ (reference sequence). V shed 5 bases and J shed 0 bases, with 10 bases lying between them. The CDR3 is made up of 15 amino acids. The CDR3 DNA reads TGTGCCAGCAGCCTGTCGACTACGAACACCGGGGAGCTGTTTTTT. As protein: CASSLSTTNTGELFF.

With regard to this clonotype: At one boundary the junction diverges from the germline segment, which might be a read error. The chain combines TRBV6-5 with TRBJ1-4; 8 nucleotides agree with TRBD1. Germline V gene sequence: CDR1 MNHEY, CDR2 SVGAGI. This CDR3 has 13 residues. CDR3 region: CAISYDRGERLFF. CDR3 sequence (DNA): TGTGCCATCAGTTACGACAGGGGAGAAAGACTGTTTTTT.

This clonotype appeared a single time. V is TRBV11-2 and J is TRBJ1-2; 9 bases are a match to TRBD1. Germline V gene sequence: CDR1 SGHAT, CDR2 FQNNGV. J lost 4 bases, V lost 5 bases, and 5 bases had no gene match. The CDR3 contains 14 residues. The CDR3 sequence: CASSPNRGPYGYTF. The CDR3 nucleotides read TGTGCCAGCAGCCCAAACAGGGGGCCCTATGGCTACACCTTC.

This clonotype was found many times. The chain links TRBV10-3 to TRBJ1-1; the D gene is possibly TRBD1 (5 bases). With 2 bases removed from V and 6 bases from J, the gap between germline ends came to 10 bases. This CDR3 region has 13 residues. Germline V CDR1 and CDR2: ENHRY, SYGVKD. The CDR3, as DNA: TGTGCCATCAGTGAGACCGGACACTCTGAAGCTTTCTTT. The encoded protein is CAISETGHSEAFF.

V is TRBV20-1 and J is TRBJ2-5, with TRBD1 identical over 9 bases. Germline trimming cut 4 bases from V and 4 bases from J; bases unmatched to any gene: 10. There are 15 residues in the CDR3. In germline, CDR1 is DFQATT, CDR2 SNEGSKA (reference sequence). CDR3 amino acids: CSATPAGQGGETQYF. DNA of the CDR3: TGCAGTGCTACCCCCGCGGGACAGGGTGGAGAGACCCAGTACTTC.

CDR3 coding DNA: TGTGCCAGCAGCTTAGAAGTTGAAGCTTTCTTC. Protein: CASSLEVEAFF. The chain is built from TRBV7-9 and TRBJ2-1; no clear D gene. Trimming cost V 1 base and J 16 bases, with 11 bases left between them. Germline assignment: CDR1 SEHNR and CDR2 FQNEAQ (reference sequence). The CDR3 loop spans 11 amino acids. The whole variable domain, filled in from reference TRBV7-9 and TRBJ2-1, reads DTGVSQNPRHKITKRGQNVTFRCDPISEHNRLYWYRQTLGQGPEFLTYFQNEAQLEKSRLLSDRFSAERPKGSFSTLEIQRTEQGDSAMYLCASSLEVEAFFGPGTRLTVL.

This chain uses TRBV7-9 with TRBJ2-7; D is perhaps TRBD2 (5 bases). This CDR3 region has 14 residues. CDR1 and CDR2 from the germline V gene are SEHNR and FQNEAQ (reference sequence). V was shortened by 6 bases and J by 6 bases, with 18 bases between the two germline ends. The CDR3 loop is CASSGGVPKIEQYF. For the CDR3, the DNA is TGTGCCAGCAGTGGAGGAGTGCCAAAGATCGAGCAGTACTTC.

This clonotype has a count of ten or more. The junction departs from the called germline gene at one end, perhaps through a read error. The chain couples TRBV4-1 to TRBJ2-7; no clear D. The CDR3 is made up of 14 amino acids. Per the germline V gene, CDR1 is MGHRA and CDR2 is YSYEKL. The CDR3 nucleotides are TGTGCCAGCAGCCAATCAGGCCGGTTCTACGAGCAGTACTTC. Encoded protein: CASSQSGRFYEQYF.